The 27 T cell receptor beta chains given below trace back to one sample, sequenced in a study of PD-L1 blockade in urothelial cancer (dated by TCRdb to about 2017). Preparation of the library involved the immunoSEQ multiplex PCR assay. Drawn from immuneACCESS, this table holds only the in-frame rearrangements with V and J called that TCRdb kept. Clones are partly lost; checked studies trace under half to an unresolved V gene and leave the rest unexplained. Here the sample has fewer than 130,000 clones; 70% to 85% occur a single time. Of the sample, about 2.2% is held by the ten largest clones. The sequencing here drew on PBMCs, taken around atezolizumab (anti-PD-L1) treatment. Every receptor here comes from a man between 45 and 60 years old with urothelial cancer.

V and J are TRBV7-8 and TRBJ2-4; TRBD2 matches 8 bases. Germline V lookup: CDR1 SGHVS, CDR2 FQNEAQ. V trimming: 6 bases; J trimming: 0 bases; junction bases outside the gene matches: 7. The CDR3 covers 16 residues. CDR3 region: CASRTSGGLAKNIQYF. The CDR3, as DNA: TGTGCCAGCAGGACGTCGGGGGGGCTAGCCAAAAACATTCAGTACTTC.

CDR3 loop: CASRVFGGTYEQYF. CDR3 coding DNA: TGTGCCAGCAGGGTTTTCGGGGGGACCTACGAGCAGTACTTC. V gene TRBV5-6 combines with J gene TRBJ2-7; 7 positions match TRBD2. Looked up from germline, CDR1 is SGHDT and CDR2 is YYEEEE. J was trimmed by 2 bases and V by 5 bases; bases with no gene match: 7. The length of the CDR3 is 14 residues.

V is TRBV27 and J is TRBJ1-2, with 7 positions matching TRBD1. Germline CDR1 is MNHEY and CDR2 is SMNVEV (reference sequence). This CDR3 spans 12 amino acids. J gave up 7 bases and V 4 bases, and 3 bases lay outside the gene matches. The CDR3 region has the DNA TGTGCCAGCAGTTCGACAGGGCTTGGCTACACCTTC. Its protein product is CASSSTGLGYTF.

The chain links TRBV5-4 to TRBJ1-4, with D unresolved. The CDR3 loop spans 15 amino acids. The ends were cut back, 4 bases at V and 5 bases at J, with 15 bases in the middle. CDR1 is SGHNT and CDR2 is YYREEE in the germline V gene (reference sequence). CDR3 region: CASSPGGRRNEKLFF. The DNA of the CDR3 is TGTGCCAGCAGCCCTGGAGGCAGGCGCAATGAAAAACTGTTTTTT.

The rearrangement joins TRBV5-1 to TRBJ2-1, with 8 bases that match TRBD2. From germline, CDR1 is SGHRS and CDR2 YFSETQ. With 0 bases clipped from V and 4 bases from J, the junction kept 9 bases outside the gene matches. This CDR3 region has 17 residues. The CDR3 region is CASSLERSGRGYNEQFF. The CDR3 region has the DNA TGCGCCAGCAGCTTGGAACGGAGCGGGAGAGGGTACAATGAGCAGTTCTTC.

The CDR3 DNA follows: TGTGCCAGCAGGGGCAAACAGGGAAGTAATGAAAAACTGTTTTTT. As protein: CASRGKQGSNEKLFF. The chain carries TRBV2 and TRBJ1-4; perhaps TRBD1 as D (6 bases). Between the trimmed V and J ends, which lost 6 bases and 4 bases, there was a span of 15 bases. CDR3 length: 15 residues. Germline V gene lookup returns CDR1 SNHLY and CDR2 FYNNEI. Combining the CDR3 with reference TRBV2 and TRBJ1-4 gives the whole variable domain EPEVTQTPSHQVTQMGQEVILRCVPISNHLYFYWYRQILGQKVEFLVSFYNNEISEKSEIFDDQFSVERPDGSNFTLKIRSTKLEDSAMYFCASRGKQGSNEKLFFGSGTQLSVL.

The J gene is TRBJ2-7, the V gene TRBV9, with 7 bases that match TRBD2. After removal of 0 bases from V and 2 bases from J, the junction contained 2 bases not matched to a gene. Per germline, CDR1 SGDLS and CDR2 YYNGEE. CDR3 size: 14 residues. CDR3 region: CASSVGGTTYEQYF. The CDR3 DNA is TGTGCCAGCAGCGTAGGTGGGACTACCTACGAGCAGTACTTC.

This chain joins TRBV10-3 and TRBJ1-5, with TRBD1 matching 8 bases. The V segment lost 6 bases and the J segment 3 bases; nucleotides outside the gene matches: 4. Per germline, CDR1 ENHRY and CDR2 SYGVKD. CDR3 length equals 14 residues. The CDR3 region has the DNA TGTGCCATCAGGGGACAGGCGCCCAATCAGCCCCAGCATTTT. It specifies CAIRGQAPNQPQHF.

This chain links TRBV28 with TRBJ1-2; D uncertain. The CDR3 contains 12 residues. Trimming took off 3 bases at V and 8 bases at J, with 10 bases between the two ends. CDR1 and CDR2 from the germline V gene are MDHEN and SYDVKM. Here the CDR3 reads CASSFTGLGYTF. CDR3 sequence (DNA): TGTGCCAGCAGTTTTACCGGTTTGGGCTACACCTTC.

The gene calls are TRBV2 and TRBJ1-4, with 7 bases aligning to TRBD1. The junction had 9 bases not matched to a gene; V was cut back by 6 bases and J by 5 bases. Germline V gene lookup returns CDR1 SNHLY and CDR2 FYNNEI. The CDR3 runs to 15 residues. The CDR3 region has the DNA TGTGCCAGCAGGGATTGGACAGGAGCAAATGAAAAACTGTTTTTT. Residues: CASRDWTGANEKLFF.

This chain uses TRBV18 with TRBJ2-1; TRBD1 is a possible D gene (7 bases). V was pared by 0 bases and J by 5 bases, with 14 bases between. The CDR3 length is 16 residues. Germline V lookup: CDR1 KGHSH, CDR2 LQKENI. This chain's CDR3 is CASSPPGQEGHNEQFF. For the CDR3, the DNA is TGTGCCAGCTCACCACCCGGACAGGAGGGGCACAATGAGCAGTTCTTC. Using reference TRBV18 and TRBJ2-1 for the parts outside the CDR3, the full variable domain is NAGVMQNPRHLVRRRGQEARLRCSPMKGHSHVYWYRQLPEEGLKFMVYLQKENIIDESGMPKERFSAEFPKEGPSILRIQQVVRGDSAAYFCASSPPGQEGHNEQFFGPGTRLTVL.

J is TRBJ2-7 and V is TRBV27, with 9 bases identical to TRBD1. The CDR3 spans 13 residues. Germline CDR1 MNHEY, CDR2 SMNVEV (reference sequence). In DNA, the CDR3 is TGTCCAACCGGGGACAGGGCCCGGAACGAGCAGTACTTC. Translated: CPTGDRARNEQYF.

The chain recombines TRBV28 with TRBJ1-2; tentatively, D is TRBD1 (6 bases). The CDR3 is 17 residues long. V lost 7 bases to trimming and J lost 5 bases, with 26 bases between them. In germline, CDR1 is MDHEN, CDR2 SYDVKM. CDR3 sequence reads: CASTRGGAKFDIYGYTF. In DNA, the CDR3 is TGTGCCAGCACTCGGGGGGGGGCGAAATTCGATATTTATGGCTACACCTTC.

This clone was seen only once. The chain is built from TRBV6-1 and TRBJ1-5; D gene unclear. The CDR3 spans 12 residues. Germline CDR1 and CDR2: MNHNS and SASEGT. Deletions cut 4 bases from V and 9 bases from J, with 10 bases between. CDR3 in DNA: TGTGCCAGCAGTGTCAGTACAGTGCCCCAGCATTTT. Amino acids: CASSVSTVPQHF.

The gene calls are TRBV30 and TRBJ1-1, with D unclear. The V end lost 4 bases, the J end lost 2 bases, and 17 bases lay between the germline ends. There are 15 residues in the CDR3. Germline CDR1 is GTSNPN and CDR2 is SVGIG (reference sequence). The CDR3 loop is CAWTALHVGNTEAFF. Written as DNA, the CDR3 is TGTGCCTGGACCGCTTTACACGTGGGCAACACTGAAGCTTTCTTT.

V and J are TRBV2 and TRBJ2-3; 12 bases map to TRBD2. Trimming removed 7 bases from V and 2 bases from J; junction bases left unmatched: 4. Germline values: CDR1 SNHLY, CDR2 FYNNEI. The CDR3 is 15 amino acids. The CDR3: CASTRLAGVTDTQYF. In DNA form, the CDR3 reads TGTGCCAGCACCCGACTAGCGGGAGTCACAGATACGCAGTATTTT.

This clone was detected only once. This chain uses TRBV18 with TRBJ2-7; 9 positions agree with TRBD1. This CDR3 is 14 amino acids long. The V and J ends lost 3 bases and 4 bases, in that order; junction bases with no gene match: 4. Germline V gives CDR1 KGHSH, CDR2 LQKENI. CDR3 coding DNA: TGTGCCAGCTCACCCCGACAGGGGGTTTACGAGCAGTACTTC. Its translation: CASSPRQGVYEQYF. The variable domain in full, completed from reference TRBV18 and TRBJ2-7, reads NAGVMQNPRHLVRRRGQEARLRCSPMKGHSHVYWYRQLPEEGLKFMVYLQKENIIDESGMPKERFSAEFPKEGPSILRIQQVVRGDSAAYFCASSPRQGVYEQYFGPGTRLTVT.

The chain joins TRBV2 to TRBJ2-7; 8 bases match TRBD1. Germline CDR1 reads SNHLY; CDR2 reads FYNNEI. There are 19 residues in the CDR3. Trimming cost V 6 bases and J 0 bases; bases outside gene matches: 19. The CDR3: CASRITAGTGRGSSYEQYF. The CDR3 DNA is TGTGCCAGCAGAATTACCGCCGGGACAGGAAGGGGGAGCTCCTACGAGCAGTACTTC.

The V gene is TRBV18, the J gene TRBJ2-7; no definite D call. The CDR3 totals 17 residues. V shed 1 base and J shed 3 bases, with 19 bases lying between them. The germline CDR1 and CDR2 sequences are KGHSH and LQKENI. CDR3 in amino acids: CASSPLEHDRGFYEQYF. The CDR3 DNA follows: TGTGCCAGCTCACCACTCGAACACGACCGAGGATTCTACGAGCAGTACTTC.

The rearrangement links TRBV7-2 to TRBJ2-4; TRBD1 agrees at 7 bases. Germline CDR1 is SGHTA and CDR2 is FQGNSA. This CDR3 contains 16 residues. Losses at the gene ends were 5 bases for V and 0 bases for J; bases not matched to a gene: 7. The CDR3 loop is CASSQDRVGAKNIQYF. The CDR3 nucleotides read TGTGCCAGCAGCCAAGACAGGGTTGGAGCCAAAAACATTCAGTACTTC.

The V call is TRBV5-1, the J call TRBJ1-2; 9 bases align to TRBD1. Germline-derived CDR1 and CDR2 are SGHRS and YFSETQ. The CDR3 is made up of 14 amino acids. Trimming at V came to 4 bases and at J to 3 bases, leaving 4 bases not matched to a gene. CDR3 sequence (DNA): TGCGCCAGCAGCAGGGGACAGGGTGACTATGGCTACACCTTC. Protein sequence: CASSRGQGDYGYTF.

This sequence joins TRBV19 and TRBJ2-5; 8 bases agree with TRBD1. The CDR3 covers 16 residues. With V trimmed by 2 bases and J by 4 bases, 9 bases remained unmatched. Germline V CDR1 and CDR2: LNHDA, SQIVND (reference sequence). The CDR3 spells CASSIWQGAFGETQYF. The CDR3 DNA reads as TGTGCCAGTAGTATATGGCAGGGGGCGTTTGGAGAGACCCAGTACTTC.

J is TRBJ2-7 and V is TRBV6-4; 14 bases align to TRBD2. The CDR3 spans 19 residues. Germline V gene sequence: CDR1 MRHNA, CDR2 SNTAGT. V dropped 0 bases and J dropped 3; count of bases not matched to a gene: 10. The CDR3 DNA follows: TGTGCCAGCAGTGACTCCACGACTAGCGGGAGGGCATTCATCTACGAGCAGTACTTC. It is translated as CASSDSTTSGRAFIYEQYF.

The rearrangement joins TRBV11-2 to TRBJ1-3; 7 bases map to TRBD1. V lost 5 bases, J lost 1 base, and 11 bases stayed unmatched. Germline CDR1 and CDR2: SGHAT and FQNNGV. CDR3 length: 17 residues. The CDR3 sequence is CASSPVTGTASGNTIYF. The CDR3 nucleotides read TGTGCCAGCAGCCCAGTAACCGGGACAGCTTCTGGAAACACCATATATTTT.

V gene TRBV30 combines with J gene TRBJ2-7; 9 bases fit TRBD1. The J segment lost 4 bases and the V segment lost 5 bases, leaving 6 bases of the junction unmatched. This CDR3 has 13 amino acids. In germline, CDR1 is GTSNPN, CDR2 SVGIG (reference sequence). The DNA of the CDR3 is TGTGCCTGGGCCCGGGACAGGGCGTACGAGCAGTACTTC. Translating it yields CAWARDRAYEQYF.

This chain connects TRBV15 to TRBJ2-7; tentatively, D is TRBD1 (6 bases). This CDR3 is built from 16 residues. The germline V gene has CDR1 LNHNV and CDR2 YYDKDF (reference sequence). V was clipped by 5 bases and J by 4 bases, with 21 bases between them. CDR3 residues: CATSSLDRGARYEQYF. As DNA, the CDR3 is TGTGCCACCAGCTCCTTGGACAGAGGAGCTCGGTACGAGCAGTACTTC.

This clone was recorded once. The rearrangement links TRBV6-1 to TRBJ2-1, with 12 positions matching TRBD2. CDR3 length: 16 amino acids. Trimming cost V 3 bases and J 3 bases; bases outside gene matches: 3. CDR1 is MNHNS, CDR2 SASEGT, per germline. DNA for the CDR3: TGTGCCAGCAGTGACGGGACTAGCGGGTTCTACAATGAGCAGTTCTTC. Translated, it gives CASSDGTSGFYNEQFF.